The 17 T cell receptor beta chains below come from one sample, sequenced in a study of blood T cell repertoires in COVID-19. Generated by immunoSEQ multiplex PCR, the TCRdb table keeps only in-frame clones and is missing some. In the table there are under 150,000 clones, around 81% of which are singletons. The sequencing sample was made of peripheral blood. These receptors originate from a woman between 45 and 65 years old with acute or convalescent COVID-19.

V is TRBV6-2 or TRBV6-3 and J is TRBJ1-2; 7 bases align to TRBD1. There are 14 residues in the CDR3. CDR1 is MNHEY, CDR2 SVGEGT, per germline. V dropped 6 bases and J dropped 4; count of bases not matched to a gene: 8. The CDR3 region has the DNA TGTGCCAGCAGCGAAACAGGGGCGAGCTATGGCTACACCTTC. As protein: CASSETGASYGYTF.

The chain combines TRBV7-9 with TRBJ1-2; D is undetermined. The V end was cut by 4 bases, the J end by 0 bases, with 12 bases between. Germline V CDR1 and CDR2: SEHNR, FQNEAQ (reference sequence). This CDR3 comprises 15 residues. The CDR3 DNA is TGTGCCAGCAGCTCCGAGGGCTTAGCTAACTATGGCTACACCTTC. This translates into CASSSEGLANYGYTF.

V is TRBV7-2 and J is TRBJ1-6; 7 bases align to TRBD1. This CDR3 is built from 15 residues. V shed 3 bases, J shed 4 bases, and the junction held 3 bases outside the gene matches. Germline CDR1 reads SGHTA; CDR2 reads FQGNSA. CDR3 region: CASSLRQGYNSPLHF. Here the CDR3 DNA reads TGTGCCAGCAGCTTGAGACAGGGATATAATTCACCCCTCCACTTT.

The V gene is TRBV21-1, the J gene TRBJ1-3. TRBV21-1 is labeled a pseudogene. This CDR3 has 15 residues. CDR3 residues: CASSLEGGLGNTIYF. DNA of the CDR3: TGTGCCAGCAGCCTAGAGGGAGGTCTAGGAAACACCATATATTTT.

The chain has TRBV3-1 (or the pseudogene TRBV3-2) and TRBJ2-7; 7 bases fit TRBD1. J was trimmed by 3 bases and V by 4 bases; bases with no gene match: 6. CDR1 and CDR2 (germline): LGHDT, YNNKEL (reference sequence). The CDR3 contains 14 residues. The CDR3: CASSPPAGGYEQYF. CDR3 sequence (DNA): TGTGCCAGCAGCCCCCCGGCAGGGGGCTACGAGCAGTACTTC.

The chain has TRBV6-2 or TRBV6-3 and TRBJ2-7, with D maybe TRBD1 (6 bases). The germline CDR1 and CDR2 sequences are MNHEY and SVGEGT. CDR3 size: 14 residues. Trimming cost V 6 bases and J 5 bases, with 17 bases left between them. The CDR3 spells CASSPQGLSDEQYF. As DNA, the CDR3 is TGTGCCAGCAGCCCCCAGGGGCTATCCGACGAGCAGTACTTC.

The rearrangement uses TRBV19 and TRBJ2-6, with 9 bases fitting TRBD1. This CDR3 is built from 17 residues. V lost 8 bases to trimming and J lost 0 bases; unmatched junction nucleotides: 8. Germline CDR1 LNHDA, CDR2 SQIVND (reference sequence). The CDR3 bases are TGTGCCAGTTCTTCACAGGGGGCGTTCTCTGGGGCCAACGTCCTGACTTTC. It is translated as CASSSQGAFSGANVLTF.

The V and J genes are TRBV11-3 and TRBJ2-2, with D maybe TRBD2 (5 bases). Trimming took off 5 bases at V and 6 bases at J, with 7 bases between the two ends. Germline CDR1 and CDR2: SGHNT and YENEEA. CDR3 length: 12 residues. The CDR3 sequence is CASSTEAGELFF. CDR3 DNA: TGTGCCAGCAGCACGGAGGCCGGGGAGCTGTTTTTT.

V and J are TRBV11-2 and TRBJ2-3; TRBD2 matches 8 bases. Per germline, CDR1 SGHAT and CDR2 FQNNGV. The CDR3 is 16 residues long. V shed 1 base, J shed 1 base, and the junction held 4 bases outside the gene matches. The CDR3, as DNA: TGTGCCAGCAGCTTAGTGGCCGGGGGGGGCACAGATACGCAGTATTTT. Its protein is CASSLVAGGGTDTQYF.

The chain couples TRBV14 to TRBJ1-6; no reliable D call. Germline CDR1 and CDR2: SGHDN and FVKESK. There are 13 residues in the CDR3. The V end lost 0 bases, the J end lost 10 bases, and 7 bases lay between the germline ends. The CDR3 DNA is TGTGCCAGCAGCCAAGAGGGAGTGTCACCCCTCCACTTT. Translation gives CASSQEGVSPLHF.

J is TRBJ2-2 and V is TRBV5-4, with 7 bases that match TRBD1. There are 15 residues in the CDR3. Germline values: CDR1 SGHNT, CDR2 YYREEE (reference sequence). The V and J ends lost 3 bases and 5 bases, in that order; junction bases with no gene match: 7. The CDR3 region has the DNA TGTGCCAGCAGCTCACTGGGACAGCTTACCGGGGAGCTGTTTTTT. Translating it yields CASSSLGQLTGELFF.

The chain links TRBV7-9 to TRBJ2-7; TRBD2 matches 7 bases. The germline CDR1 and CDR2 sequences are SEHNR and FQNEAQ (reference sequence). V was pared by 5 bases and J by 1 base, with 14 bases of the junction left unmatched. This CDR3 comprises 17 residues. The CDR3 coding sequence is TGTGCCAGCAGCCCCCCTCGGGTACGGGGGGATTCCTACGAGCAGTACTTC. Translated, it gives CASSPPRVRGDSYEQYF.

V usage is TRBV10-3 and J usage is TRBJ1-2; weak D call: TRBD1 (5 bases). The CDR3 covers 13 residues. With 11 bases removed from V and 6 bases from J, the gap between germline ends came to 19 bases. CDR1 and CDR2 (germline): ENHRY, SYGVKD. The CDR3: CAGRGDGGNGYTF. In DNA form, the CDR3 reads TGTGCCGGGCGTGGGGACGGGGGAAATGGCTACACCTTC.

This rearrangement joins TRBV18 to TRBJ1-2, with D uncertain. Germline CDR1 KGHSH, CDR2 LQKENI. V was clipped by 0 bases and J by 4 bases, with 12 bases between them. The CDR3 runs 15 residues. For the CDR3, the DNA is TGTGCCAGCTCACCACCCTACAGCGAGGGCTATGGCTACACCTTC. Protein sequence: CASSPPYSEGYGYTF.

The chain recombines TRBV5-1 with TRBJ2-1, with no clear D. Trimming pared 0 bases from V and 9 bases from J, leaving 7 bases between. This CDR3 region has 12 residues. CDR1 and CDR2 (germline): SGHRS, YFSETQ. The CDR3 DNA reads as TGCGCCAGCAGCTTGGTGATCGGTGAGCAGTTCTTC. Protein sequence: CASSLVIGEQFF. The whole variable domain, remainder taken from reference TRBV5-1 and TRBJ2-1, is KAGVTQTPRYLIKTRGQQVTLSCSPISGHRSVSWYQQTPGQGLQFLFEYFSETQRNKGNFPGRFSGRQFSNSRSEMNVSTLELGDSALYLCASSLVIGEQFFGPGTRLTVL.

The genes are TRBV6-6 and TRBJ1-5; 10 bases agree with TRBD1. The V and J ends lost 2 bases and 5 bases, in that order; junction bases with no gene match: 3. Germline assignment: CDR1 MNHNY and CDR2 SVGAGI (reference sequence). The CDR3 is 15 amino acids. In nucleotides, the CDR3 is TGTGCCAGCAGTTACCAGACAGGGGGCGATCAGCCCCAGCATTTT. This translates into CASSYQTGGDQPQHF.

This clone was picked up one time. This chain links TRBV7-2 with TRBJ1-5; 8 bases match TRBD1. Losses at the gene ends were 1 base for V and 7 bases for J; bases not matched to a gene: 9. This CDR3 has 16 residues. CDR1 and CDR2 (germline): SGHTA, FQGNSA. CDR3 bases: TGTGCCAGCAGCTTAGGGCAGGGGGCACTGGGACAGCCCCAGCATTTT. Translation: CASSLGQGALGQPQHF.